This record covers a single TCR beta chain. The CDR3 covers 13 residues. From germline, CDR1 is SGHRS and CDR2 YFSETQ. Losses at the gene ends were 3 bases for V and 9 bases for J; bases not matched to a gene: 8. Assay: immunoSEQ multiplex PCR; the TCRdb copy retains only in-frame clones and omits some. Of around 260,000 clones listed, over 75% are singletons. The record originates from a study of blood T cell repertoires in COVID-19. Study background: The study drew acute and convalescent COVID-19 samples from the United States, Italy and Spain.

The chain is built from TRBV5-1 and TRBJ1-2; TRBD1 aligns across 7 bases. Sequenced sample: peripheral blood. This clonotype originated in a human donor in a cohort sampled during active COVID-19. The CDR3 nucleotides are TGCGCCAGCAGCTATCAGGGGGACGTTAGCTACACCTTC. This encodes CASSYQGDVSYTF. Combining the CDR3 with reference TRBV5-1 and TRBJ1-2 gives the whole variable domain KAGVTQTPRYLIKTRGQQVTLSCSPISGHRSVSWYQQTPGQGLQFLFEYFSETQRNKGNFPGRFSGRQFSNSRSEMNVSTLELGDSALYLCASSYQGDVSYTFGSGTRLTVV.